This TCR beta chain was found in a study of tumor-infiltrating lymphocytes in primary liver carcinoma (dated by TCRdb to the late 2010s). Background for the entire study: The five patients, three men and two women aged 30 to 69 years, had hepatocellular carcinoma (four) or combined HCC and intrahepatic cholangiocarcinoma (one). The tumors of the five patients were staged as T1-T3 N0M0, with maximum diameters ranging from roughly 4 to 11 cm. Each sample produced roughly 3.65 to 7.5 million productive TCRbeta reads, and read depth showed no significant difference between tissue types. TCRbeta repertoire sequencing, expression microarrays and whole-exome sequencing were combined in the study across five regions of each liver tumor, with adjacent normal tissue and blood also included. TCRbeta repertoire sequencing covered roughly 35 specimens from 5 patients: 25 tumor regions, 5 adjacent noncancerous liver tissues and 5 peripheral blood samples. To link TCRbeta repertoire diversity with the local molecular phenotype, the approximately 27 tumor region samples were profiled using Agilent mRNA microarrays. Reproducibility between technical replicate repertoires was high, with correlation coefficients above 0.95 and mean shared-clone rates about 0.91.

Total RNA and DNA were co-extracted from 20-30 mg of bulk tissue with the AllPrep DNA/RNA mini kit, without cell sorting. Between late 2015 and March 2016, 4 or 5 patients in China with histopathologically diagnosed primary liver carcinoma had their tumors surgically resected. Chronic HBV infection was present in the patients, and the patients were treatment-naive at sampling. Five spatially separated regions were sampled from each tumor: the superior, inferior, left-lateral and right-lateral poles, plus the tumor centre. More than 80% viable tumor cells were found by histology in every tumor sample. Fresh tumor and adjacent tissue pieces were bisected; one half was stored in RNAlater at -80°C, the other sent for histology. The investigation overall reported the following: Repertoire overlap was higher between tumor regions (mean around 36%) than tumor-adjacent (17%) or tumor-blood (approximately 15%) pairs, consistent with antigen-driven expansion. Because sequencing covered only the TCR beta chain and unpaired alpha chains were not captured, true repertoire diversity is likely underestimated. Only 4 or 5 patients were included in the study, and the authors note that the findings should be validated in a larger study. The top 250 clones made up a significantly larger repertoire fraction in tumors than in blood (p = 0.039). Comparison of CD4+ and CD8+ T cell repertoires was precluded by the use of bulk unsorted samples. Just about 7.5-24% of top clones turned up in all five regions of a tumor, which suggests spatial heterogeneity among tumor-infiltrating T cells.

To note about this clonotype: This clone's antigen is unknown. One end of the junction is discordant with germline, which a read error may explain.

A constant-region primer and ProtoScript II reverse transcriptase were used to reverse-transcribe TCRbeta-specific cDNA from approximately 500 ng total RNA. The TCRbeta libraries were prepared through three rounds of nested multiplex PCR following a slightly modified ARM-PCR procedure. Each of the first two PCR rounds ran for nine to eleven cycles and used multiplex TRBV1-TRBV30 forward primers together with a Cbeta reverse primer. Sample barcodes and Illumina adapters were attached in a final 25-cycle PCR using Deep VentR polymerase. Before sequencing, amplicons of 200-500 bp were gel-purified using a QIAquick gel extraction kit. An Illumina HiSeq 2500 was used to sequence the TCRbeta amplicons with 250-bp paired-end reads. The authors' analysis ran thus. To recover full CDR3 sequences, reads were quality-trimmed using Trimmomatic v0.33 and paired reads were then merged using FLASH v1.2.11. MiGEC v1.2.1b assigned V, D and J germline segments to the rearranged TCRbeta sequences. VDJtools v1.0.0 computed clonotype statistics and Shannon-Wiener diversity indices. Except for diversity analysis, only each sample's 250 most abundant clonotypes were used in subsequent analyses to reduce sampling bias. Starting from the raw public reads, TCRdb applied fastp trimming at Q25, assembled clones with MiXCR and retained in-frame beta chains. Each entry is one CDR3 protein sequence, shown with its most common DNA and genes. V and J calls and clone size were set by TCRdb, not the authors. For this sample there are about 26,000 distinct CDR3 sequences; around 78% appear just once. Approximately 45% of the sample is in the top ten clones.

The CDR3 starts with the cysteine, ends with the phenylalanine, and has 15 residues. The only DNA kept is the CDR3, 45 bases in frame from the first base. As encoded in the germline V gene, CDR1 is SGHDT while CDR2 is YYEEEE. This TCR was recovered from a man aged 40-49 years with primary liver carcinoma and hepatitis B virus infection. The chain joins TRBV5-6 to TRBJ2-2; a tentative D call is TRBD1 (6 bases match). Material: liver tumor tissue from sampling region 3. In the paper's terms, the cell subset or site label means: tumor region T3, left-lateral pole. In nucleotides, the sequence is TGTACCAGCAGTCCCAGGACAGAGGTCACCGGGGAGCTGTTTTTT. Its translation reads: CTSSPRTEVTGELFF.